The 14 T cell receptor beta chains in this list originate from one sample, sequenced in a study of molecular identifiers for immune sequencing clone quantification. TCRdb recomputed calls from the PCR reads with MiXCR, one row per CDR3 protein. The table has roughly 100,000 distinct CDR3 sequences, under 40% seen once; the top ten hold roughly 9.7%. Sequencing was done on a sample of naive CD8+ T cells from blood, with Jurkat cell RNA spiked in. Noted subset: FACS-sorted CD8+CD4-CCR7+CD45RA+ naive T cells. The receptors come from a human donor in good health. Some libraries in this study had Jurkat cell RNA spiked in.

This clonotype occurred many times. The V gene is TRBV24-1, the J gene TRBJ2-5; TRBD2 matches 9 bases. V lost 9 bases and J lost 3; bases outside the gene matches: 7. Germline CDR1 KGHDR, CDR2 SFDVKD. This CDR3 spans 14 amino acids. This CDR3 is CATGPGLAEETQYF. The DNA for the CDR3 is TGTGCCACCGGGCCGGGACTAGCAGAAGAGACCCAGTACTTC.

Details on this clonotype: One end of the junction fails to match germline, which may point to a read error. The genes are TRBV5-1 and TRBJ2-2, with D tentatively TRBD2 (5 bases). Germline CDR1 is SGHRS and CDR2 is YFSETQ. This CDR3 is built from 14 residues. In DNA form, the CDR3 reads TGCGCCAGCAGCTCCTGGGGTGCCACCGGGGAGCGGTTTTTT. Encoded protein: CASSSWGATGERFF. Together with reference TRBV5-1 and TRBJ2-2, the CDR3 gives the full variable domain: KAGVTQTPRYLIKTRGQQVTLSCSPISGHRSVSWYQQTPGQGLQFLFEYFSETQRNKGNFPGRFSGRQFSNSRSEMNVSTLELGDSALYLCASSSWGATGERFFGEGSRLTVL.

As to this clonotype: One end of the junction is discordant with germline, which a read error may explain. The chain links TRBV7-9 to TRBJ2-1; D not resolved. Germline loops: CDR1 SEHNR, CDR2 FQNEAQ (reference sequence). This CDR3 is built from 12 residues. DNA for the CDR3: TGTGCCTGCAGCCCCTCAGTCAATGAGCAGTTCTTC. Its translation: CACSPSVNEQFF.

The table lists this clonotype with a few counts. J is TRBJ2-7 and V is TRBV27, with unresolved D. Trimming pared 2 bases from V and 0 bases from J, leaving 11 bases between. Germline V gives CDR1 MNHEY, CDR2 SMNVEV (reference sequence). This CDR3 spans 15 amino acids. The CDR3 reads CASSLLRSSSYEQYF. CDR3 nucleotide sequence: TGTGCCAGCAGTTTACTTAGGAGTAGCTCCTACGAGCAGTACTTC.

A remark on this clonotype: One junction end does not reproduce the germline sequence, and a read error may be involved. The V and J genes are TRBV27 and TRBJ1-5; no reliable D call. Germline lookup yields CDR1 MNHEY and CDR2 SMNVEV (reference sequence). The CDR3 runs to 14 residues. The CDR3 bases are TGTGCCAGCGGTTTCGCCTATAGCAATCAGCCCCGGCATTTT. The encoded protein is CASGFAYSNQPRHF.

With regard to this clonotype: Being one base from a much bigger clone, this may be a read error. The J gene is TRBJ2-3, the V gene TRBV6-5, with D tentatively TRBD2 (5 bases). Germline assignment: CDR1 MNHEY and CDR2 SVGAGI. The ends were cut back, 6 bases at V and 8 bases at J, with 21 bases in the middle. CDR3 length equals 15 residues. CDR3 protein: CASSLVGLLRVTQYF. The CDR3 DNA sequence: TGTGCCAGCAGCCTCGTTGGACTGTTACGAGTTACGCAGTATTTT.

This clonotype was seen repeatedly, ten times or more. The rearrangement links TRBV19 to TRBJ2-7; D gene unclear. CDR1 and CDR2 (germline): LNHDA, SQIVND (reference sequence). The CDR3 runs to 13 residues. The V end lost 3 bases, the J end lost 3 bases, and 9 bases lay between the germline ends. The CDR3 nucleotides are TGTGCCAGTAGTATGTCAGGATTCTACGAGCAGTACTTC. As protein: CASSMSGFYEQYF.

There are a few counts of this clonotype. This rearrangement joins TRBV21-1 to TRBJ1-4. TRBV21-1 is designated a pseudogene. This CDR3 region has 14 residues. In nucleotides, the CDR3 is TGTGCCAGCTACCCCAGCCAGCAAAATGAAAAACTGTTTTTT. Translation: CASYPSQQNEKLFF.

This clonotype showed up just a few times. CDR3: CASSRRLGEETQYF. DNA for the CDR3: TGTGCCAGCAGTCGCCGGCTGGGGGAAGAGACCCAGTACTTC. The V gene is TRBV6-2 or TRBV6-3, the J gene TRBJ2-5; the D call may be TRBD1 or TRBD2 (5 bases each). The germline gives CDR1 MNHEY, CDR2 SVGEGT. The CDR3 length is 14 residues. V lost 5 bases, J lost 3 bases, and 13 bases lay in between.

On this clonotype itself: This sequence may be a read error, since a much larger clone differs from it by one base. The chain links TRBV2 to TRBJ2-1; TRBD2 matches 7 bases. Germline loops: CDR1 SNHLY, CDR2 FYNNEI. This CDR3 comprises 15 residues. CDR3 DNA: TGTGCCTGCAGAGGCTCTAGCGGAAAAGTCTATGAGCAGTTCTTC. It yields the protein CACRGSSGKVYEQFF.

The chain combines TRBV7-4 with TRBJ2-4; the match to TRBD1 covers 7 bases. Germline loops: CDR1 SGHVT, CDR2 SQSDAQ. CDR3 length equals 16 residues. The V segment lost 6 bases and the J segment 4 bases; nucleotides outside the gene matches: 12. CDR3 protein: CASSPEDRYLKNIQYF. CDR3 in DNA: TGTGCCAGCAGTCCCGAGGACAGGTATCTAAAAAACATTCAGTACTTC. The variable domain in full, with the rest retrieved from reference TRBV7-4 and TRBJ2-4, is GAGVSQSPRYKVAKRGRDVALRCDSISGHVTLYWYRQTLGQGSEVLTYSQSDAQRDKSGRPSGRFSAERPERSVSTLKIQRTEQGDSAVYLCASSPEDRYLKNIQYFGAGTRLSVL.

This clonotype has more than one count but fewer than ten. A single base separates this from a much larger clone, so it may be a read error. The rearrangement uses TRBV7-2 and TRBJ1-5, with D unclear. The V gene lost 7 bases and the J gene lost 3 bases, with 13 bases spanning the gap. CDR3 length: 14 residues. Looked up from germline, CDR1 is SGHTA and CDR2 is FQGNSA. The CDR3 bases are TGTGCCAGCACCACATCTTATAACAATCAGCCCCAGCATTTT. This sequence encodes CASTTSYNNQPQHF.

This clonotype was detected a few times. The chain joins TRBV5-6 to TRBJ2-7; D perhaps matches TRBD1 (6 bases). This CDR3 spans 13 amino acids. The germline gives CDR1 SGHDT, CDR2 YYEEEE. V dropped 5 bases and J dropped 2 bases, with 11 bases sitting between them. The CDR3 DNA sequence: TGTGCCAGCAGGACACAGGGAACCTACGAGCAGTACTTC. It is translated as CASRTQGTYEQYF.

The chain combines TRBV7-2 with TRBJ2-1; 9 bases are a match to TRBD2. Germline V CDR1 and CDR2: SGHTA, FQGNSA. Trimming removed 2 bases from V and 6 bases from J; junction bases left unmatched: 11. CDR3 length equals 17 residues. DNA for the CDR3: TGTGCCAGCAGCTTACCCTTACTAGCGGGTATTTTCAATGAGCAGTTCTTC. Protein: CASSLPLLAGIFNEQFF.